Presented here are 2 T cell receptor beta chains from one specimen sequenced in a study of CD8 T cells in ankylosing spondylitis. General observations from the study: Ankylosing spondylitis blood seemed to carry a telltale TCR beta motif made of several highly homologous variants.

TCRdb reanalysed the 5' RACE reads using MiXCR and keeps one entry per CDR3 protein. The table records approximately 220,000 distinct CDR3 sequences, 15% to 20% of them present only once. Which antigens these TCRs recognize remains unknown. Material: blood, either unsorted or a sorted T cell fraction (not recorded which). These receptors all stem from a male donor with ankylosing spondylitis.

This clonotype was detected a few times. The V and J genes are TRBV24-1 and TRBJ1-1; D ambiguous. Looked up from germline, CDR1 is KGHDR and CDR2 is SFDVKD. CDR3 length: 14 residues. V was clipped by 2 bases and J by 2 bases, with 8 bases between them. The DNA of the CDR3 is TGTGCCACCAGTGATTCGCGACTTAACACTGAAGCTTTCTTT. Encoded protein: CATSDSRLNTEAFF.

The chain employs TRBV4-1 and TRBJ2-6; 7 nucleotides match TRBD1. V was pared by 4 bases and J by 4 bases, with 10 bases of the junction left unmatched. The CDR3 is 17 residues long. Germline V gene sequence: CDR1 MGHRA, CDR2 YSYEKL. The CDR3 here is CASSLPPGQPGANVLTF. In DNA, the CDR3 is TGCGCCAGCAGCCTCCCCCCGGGACAGCCCGGGGCCAACGTCCTGACTTTC.